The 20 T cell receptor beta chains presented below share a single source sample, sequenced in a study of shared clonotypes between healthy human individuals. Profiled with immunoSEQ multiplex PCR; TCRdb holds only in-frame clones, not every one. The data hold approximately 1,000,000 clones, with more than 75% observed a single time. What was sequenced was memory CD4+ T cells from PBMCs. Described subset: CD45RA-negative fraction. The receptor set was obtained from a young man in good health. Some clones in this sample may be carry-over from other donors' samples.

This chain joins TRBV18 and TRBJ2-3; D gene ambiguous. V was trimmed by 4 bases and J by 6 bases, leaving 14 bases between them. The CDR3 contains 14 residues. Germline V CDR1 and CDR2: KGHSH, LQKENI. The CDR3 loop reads CASSQNLAGDTQYF. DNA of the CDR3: TGTGCCAGCTCACAAAATCTGGCCGGGGATACGCAGTATTTT.

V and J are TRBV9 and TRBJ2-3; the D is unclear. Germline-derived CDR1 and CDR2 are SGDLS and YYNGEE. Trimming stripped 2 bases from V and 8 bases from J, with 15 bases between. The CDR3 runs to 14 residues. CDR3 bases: TGTGCCAGCAGCGTGGCCGACGACCGCACTACGCAGTATTTT. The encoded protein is CASSVADDRTTQYF.

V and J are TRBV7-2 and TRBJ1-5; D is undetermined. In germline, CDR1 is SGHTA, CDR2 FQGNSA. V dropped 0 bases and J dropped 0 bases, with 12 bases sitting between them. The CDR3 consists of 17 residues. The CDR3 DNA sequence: TGTGCCAGCAGCTTAGCAGCAGCCGAGTATAGCAATCAGCCCCAGCATTTT. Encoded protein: CASSLAAAEYSNQPQHF.

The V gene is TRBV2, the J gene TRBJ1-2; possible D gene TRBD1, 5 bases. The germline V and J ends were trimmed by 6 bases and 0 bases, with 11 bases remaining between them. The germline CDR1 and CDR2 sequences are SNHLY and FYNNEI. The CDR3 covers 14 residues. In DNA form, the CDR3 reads TGTGCCAGCAGACCGGGGACCTCTAACTATGGCTACACCTTC. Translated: CASRPGTSNYGYTF.

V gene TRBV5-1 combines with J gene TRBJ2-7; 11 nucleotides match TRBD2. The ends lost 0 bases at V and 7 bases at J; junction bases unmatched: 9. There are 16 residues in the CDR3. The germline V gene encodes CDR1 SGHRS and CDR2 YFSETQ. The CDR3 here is CASSLGVAGGPEEQYF. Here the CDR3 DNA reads TGCGCCAGCAGCTTGGGAGTAGCGGGAGGGCCGGAGGAGCAGTACTTC. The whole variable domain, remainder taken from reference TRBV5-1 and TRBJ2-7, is KAGVTQTPRYLIKTRGQQVTLSCSPISGHRSVSWYQQTPGQGLQFLFEYFSETQRNKGNFPGRFSGRQFSNSRSEMNVSTLELGDSALYLCASSLGVAGGPEEQYFGPGTRLTVT.

DNA of the CDR3: TGTGCCAGCAGCTTACTTGGCGGGAGAGGAGATACGCAGTATTTT. This sequence encodes CASSLLGGRGDTQYF. This rearrangement joins TRBV7-9 to TRBJ2-3; TRBD2 matches 7 bases. The germline V gene has CDR1 SEHNR and CDR2 FQNEAQ (reference sequence). V trimming: 2 bases; J trimming: 5 bases; junction bases outside the gene matches: 7. This CDR3 has 15 amino acids.

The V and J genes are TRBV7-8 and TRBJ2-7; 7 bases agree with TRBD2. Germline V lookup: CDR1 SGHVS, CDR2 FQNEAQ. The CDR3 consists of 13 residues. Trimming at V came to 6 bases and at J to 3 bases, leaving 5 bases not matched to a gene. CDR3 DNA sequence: TGTGCCAGCAGACTAGGCGGGGGCTACGAGCAGTACTTC. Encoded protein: CASRLGGGYEQYF.

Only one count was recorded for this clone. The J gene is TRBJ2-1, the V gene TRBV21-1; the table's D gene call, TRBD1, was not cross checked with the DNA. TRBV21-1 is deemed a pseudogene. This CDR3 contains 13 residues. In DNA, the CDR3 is TGTGCCAGTATCGGGACAGGGGTCTATGAGCAGTTCTTC. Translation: CASIGTGVYEQFF.

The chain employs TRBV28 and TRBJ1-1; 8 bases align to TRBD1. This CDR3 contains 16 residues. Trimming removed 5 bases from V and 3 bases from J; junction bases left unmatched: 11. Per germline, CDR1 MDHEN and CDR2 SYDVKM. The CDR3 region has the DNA TGTGCCAGCAGTCCTTCAGCACAGGGGGAGGACACTGAAGCTTTCTTT. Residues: CASSPSAQGEDTEAFF.

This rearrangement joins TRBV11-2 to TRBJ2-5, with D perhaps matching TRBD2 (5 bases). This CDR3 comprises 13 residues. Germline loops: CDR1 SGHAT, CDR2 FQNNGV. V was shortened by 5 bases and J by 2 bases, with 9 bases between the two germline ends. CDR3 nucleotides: TGTGCCAGCAGCGTTGGACTTCAAGAGACCCAGTACTTC. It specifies CASSVGLQETQYF.

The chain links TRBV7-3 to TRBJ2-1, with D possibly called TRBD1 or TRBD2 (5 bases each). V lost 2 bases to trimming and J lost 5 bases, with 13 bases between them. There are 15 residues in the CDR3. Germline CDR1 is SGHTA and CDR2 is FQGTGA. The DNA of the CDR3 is TGTGCCAGCAGCTTAGGACGAGGGGCGCACAATGAGCAGTTCTTC. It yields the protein CASSLGRGAHNEQFF.

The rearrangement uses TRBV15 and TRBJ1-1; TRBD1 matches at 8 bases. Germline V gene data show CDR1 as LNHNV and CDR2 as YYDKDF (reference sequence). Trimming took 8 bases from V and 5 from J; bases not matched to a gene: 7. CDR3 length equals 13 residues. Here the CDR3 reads CATSDRGTTEAFF. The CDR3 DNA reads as TGTGCCACCTCCGACAGGGGAACAACTGAAGCTTTCTTT.

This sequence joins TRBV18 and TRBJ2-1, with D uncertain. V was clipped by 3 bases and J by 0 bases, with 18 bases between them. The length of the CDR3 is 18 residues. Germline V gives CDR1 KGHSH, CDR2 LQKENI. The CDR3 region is CASSPRSVPLSSYNEQFF. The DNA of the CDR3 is TGTGCCAGCTCACCCCGTTCCGTGCCCCTAAGCTCCTACAATGAGCAGTTCTTC.

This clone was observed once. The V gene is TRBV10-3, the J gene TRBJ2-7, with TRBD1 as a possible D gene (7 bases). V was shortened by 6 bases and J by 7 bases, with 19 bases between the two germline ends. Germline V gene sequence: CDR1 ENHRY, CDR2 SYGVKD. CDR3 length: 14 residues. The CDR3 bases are TGTGCCATCAGGGAGACAGGGTCGGGACTTGAGCAGTACTTC. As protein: CAIRETGSGLEQYF.

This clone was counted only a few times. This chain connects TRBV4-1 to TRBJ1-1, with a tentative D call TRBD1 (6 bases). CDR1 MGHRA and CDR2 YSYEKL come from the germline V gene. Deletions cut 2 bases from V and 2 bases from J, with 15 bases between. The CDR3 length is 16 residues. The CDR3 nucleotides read TGCGCCAGCAGCCAAACCCGGACCAGGGGTAACACTGAAGCTTTCTTT. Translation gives CASSQTRTRGNTEAFF.

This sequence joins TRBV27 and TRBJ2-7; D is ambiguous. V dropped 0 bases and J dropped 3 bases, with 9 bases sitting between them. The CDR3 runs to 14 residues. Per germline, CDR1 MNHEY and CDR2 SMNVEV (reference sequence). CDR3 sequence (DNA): TGTGCCAGCAGTTTATCATACCACCGCTACGAGCAGTACTTC. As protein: CASSLSYHRYEQYF.

CDR3 region: CASSLQSWLAGRGGTQYF. CDR3 DNA: TGTGCCAGCAGCTTACAGTCGTGGCTAGCGGGAAGAGGCGGTACGCAGTATTTT. The chain couples TRBV7-9 to TRBJ2-3; TRBD2 matches at 9 bases. The CDR3 is 18 amino acids. The V gene's germline CDR1 is SEHNR and CDR2 FQNEAQ (reference sequence). V shed 2 bases, J shed 8 bases, and the junction held 17 bases outside the gene matches.

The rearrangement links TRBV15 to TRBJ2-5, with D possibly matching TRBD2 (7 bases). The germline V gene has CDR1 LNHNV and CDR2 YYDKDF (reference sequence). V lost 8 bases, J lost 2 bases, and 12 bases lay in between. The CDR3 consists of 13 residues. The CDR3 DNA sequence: TGTGCCACCGGACGGGGGGCTCAAGAGACCCAGTACTTC. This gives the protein CATGRGAQETQYF.

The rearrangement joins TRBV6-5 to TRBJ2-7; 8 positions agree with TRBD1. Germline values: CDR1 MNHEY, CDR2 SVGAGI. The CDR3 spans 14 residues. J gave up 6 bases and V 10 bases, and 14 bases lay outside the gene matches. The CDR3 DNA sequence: TGTGCCACGAAAGGACAGGGTCAGGTGAGCGAGCAGTACTTC. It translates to CATKGQGQVSEQYF.

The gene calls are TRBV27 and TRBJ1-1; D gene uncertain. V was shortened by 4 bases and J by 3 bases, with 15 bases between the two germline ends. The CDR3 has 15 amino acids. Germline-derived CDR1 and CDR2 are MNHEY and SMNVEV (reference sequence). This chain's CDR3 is CASSSSRSGYTEAFF. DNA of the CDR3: TGTGCCAGCAGTTCATCCCGGTCCGGGTACACTGAAGCTTTCTTT.